This T cell receptor (beta chain) appears in the sequencing data of a study of blood T cell repertoires in COVID-19. On the study more broadly: Samples representing acute and convalescent COVID-19 were sourced from the United States, Italy and Spain.

Germline V gene sequence: CDR1 SGDLS, CDR2 YYNGEE. This CDR3 is built from 13 residues. Unmatched junction bases numbered 12, after V lost 8 bases and J lost 8 bases. In the original processing: From reference gene primer amplification, estimates of nucleated cell counts were derived. TCRdb's table, derived via immunoSEQ multiplex PCR, lists solely in-frame clones and lacks some. V, J and clone size reflect that table, while D and trimming were determined from the DNA. The repertoire holds about 140,000 clones, with about 80% as singletons. The sequenced sample consisted of peripheral blood. The chain uses TRBV9 and TRBJ1-2, with 7 nucleotides matching TRBD1. The receptor comes from a woman of 80 years or more in a cohort sampled during active or convalescent COVID-19. The CDR3 spells CASEGTALQGYTF. CDR3 sequence (DNA): TGTGCCAGTGAGGGGACAGCCCTGCAAGGCTACACCTTC.